The present TCR beta chain was sequenced within a study of OX40 agonist ivuxolimab in advanced cancers. Notes on the study in general: Several nonresponders also turned out to have low normalized T-cell clonal expansion.

The CDR3 consists of 16 residues. Germline V gene data show CDR1 as SQVTM and CDR2 as ANQGSEA. V was clipped by 6 bases and J by 9 bases; unmatched bases: 19. TCRdb's copy holds only in-frame clones and misses some; the assay was immunoSEQ multiplex PCR. The sample lists fewer than 75,000 clones, around 90% occurring once. In its sample, this clone was seen a few times. Its specificity is unknown. This chain uses TRBV29-1 with TRBJ1-2; 10 nucleotides agree with TRBD1. This specimen was CD4+ or CD8+ T cells sorted from blood, taken in a trial of the OX40 agonist ivuxolimab. This clonotype was sampled from an adult with an advanced solid tumor such as melanoma, head and neck, liver or kidney cancer. CDR3 coding DNA: TGCAGCGTCGTGTCTCATGGGACAGGGGCTACAGTGAGCTACACCTTC. This codes for CSVVSHGTGATVSYTF.